Shown below are 16 T cell receptor beta chains from a single sample sequenced in a study of cytomegalovirus exposure and HLA in healthy donors. PCR amplification relied on 60 Vbeta primers (plus 13 Jbeta primers). The table came from immunoSEQ multiplex PCR; TCRdb's copy has only in-frame clones and leaves some out. The table records about 200,000 clones, 70% of them present only once. Source material: PBMCs. These receptors all stem from a man aged 35 to 55 in good health and CMV-seropositive.

This clone was counted a few times. V usage is TRBV7-9 and J usage is TRBJ1-2, with D possibly matching TRBD1 (5 bases). Trimming took off 5 bases at V and 6 bases at J, with 19 bases between the two ends. The CDR3 is made up of 15 amino acids. Germline V gene lookup returns CDR1 SEHNR and CDR2 FQNEAQ (reference sequence). The CDR3 reads CASSSRRGGEDGYTF. CDR3 DNA: TGTGCCAGCAGCAGCCGTCGGGGCGGGGAGGATGGCTACACCTTC.

V and J are TRBV10-2 and TRBJ1-4; TRBD1 is a possible D gene (6 bases). CDR1 is WSHSY and CDR2 is SAAADI in the germline V gene. This CDR3 is 16 amino acids long. Trimming pared 0 bases from V and 3 bases from J, leaving 11 bases between. The CDR3 DNA is TGCGCCAGCAGTGAGTCGGGAGGGGGATCTAATGAAAAACTGTTTTTT. Amino acids: CASSESGGGSNEKLFF.

This clone was detected only a few times. V usage is TRBV5-6 and J usage is TRBJ2-5; 12 nucleotides match TRBD2. V trimming: 0 bases; J trimming: 5 bases; junction bases outside the gene matches: 2. The CDR3 runs 15 residues. CDR1 and CDR2 (germline): SGHDT, YYEEEE. The CDR3 loop is CASSLELAGGETQYF. DNA of the CDR3: TGTGCCAGCAGCTTGGAACTAGCGGGGGGCGAGACCCAGTACTTC.

The gene calls are TRBV6-5 and TRBJ2-7; TRBD1 agrees at 9 bases. V dropped 6 bases and J dropped 2; count of bases not matched to a gene: 5. The CDR3 covers 14 residues. CDR1 and CDR2 (germline): MNHEY, SVGAGI. CDR3 in DNA: TGTGCCAGCAGCCCCGGACAGGGGACCTACGAGCAGTACTTC. It is translated as CASSPGQGTYEQYF.

This clone occurred a few times. The chain couples TRBV2 to TRBJ1-2; no firm D call. The CDR3 is made up of 13 amino acids. V was pared by 5 bases and J by 6 bases, with 13 bases between. Germline V lookup: CDR1 SNHLY, CDR2 FYNNEI. CDR3 DNA: TGTGCCAGCAGTTCCATTGAGGGCAATGGCTACACCTTC. It is translated as CASSSIEGNGYTF.

V is TRBV7-3 and J is TRBJ1-3; 10 nucleotides align to TRBD1. Germline values: CDR1 SGHTA, CDR2 FQGTGA. This CDR3 contains 16 residues. After removal of 5 bases from V and 2 bases from J, the junction contained 6 bases not matched to a gene. CDR3 DNA sequence: TGTGCCAGCAGCGAATCCGGGACAGGGGCTGGAAACACCATATATTTT. Translation: CASSESGTGAGNTIYF.

This clone has more than one count but fewer than ten. This sequence joins TRBV2 and TRBJ2-3; TRBD2 aligns across 9 bases. Germline values: CDR1 SNHLY, CDR2 FYNNEI. The CDR3 spans 14 residues. The J segment lost 2 bases and the V segment lost 10 bases, leaving 7 bases of the junction unmatched. CDR3 loop: CATHQRGVTDTQYF. The CDR3 DNA reads as TGTGCCACCCACCAGCGGGGGGTCACAGATACGCAGTATTTT. Combining the CDR3 with reference TRBV2 and TRBJ2-3 gives the whole variable domain EPEVTQTPSHQVTQMGQEVILRCVPISNHLYFYWYRQILGQKVEFLVSFYNNEISEKSEIFDDQFSVERPDGSNFTLKIRSTKLEDSAMYFCATHQRGVTDTQYFGPGTRLTVL.

The chain is built from TRBV28 and TRBJ1-5; a weak D match, TRBD1 (5 bases). V shed 7 bases and J shed 6 bases, with 13 bases lying between them. Germline CDR1 is MDHEN and CDR2 is SYDVKM. The CDR3 runs 13 residues. CDR3 bases: TGTGCCAGCATAGGAGGGGCGGCTCAGCCCCAGCATTTT. It is translated as CASIGGAAQPQHF.

The chain uses TRBV15 and TRBJ1-1, with TRBD1 as a possible D gene (5 bases). The CDR3 runs to 13 residues. V was trimmed by 2 bases and J by 5 bases, leaving 9 bases between them. Germline CDR1 is LNHNV and CDR2 is YYDKDF (reference sequence). CDR3 nucleotides: TGTGCCACCAGCAGACTGGGGGGTACTGAAGCTTTCTTT. It specifies CATSRLGGTEAFF.

The gene calls are TRBV18 and TRBJ2-1; D is unresolved. Germline loops: CDR1 KGHSH, CDR2 LQKENI. With 2 bases removed from V and 7 bases from J, the gap between germline ends came to 12 bases. This CDR3 is 14 amino acids long. The CDR3 protein is CASSPYTEQNEQFF. Here the CDR3 DNA reads TGTGCCAGCTCACCATATACAGAGCAGAATGAGCAGTTCTTC.

This CDR3 reads CSVVAVTNYGYTF. The CDR3 DNA is TGCAGCGTTGTGGCAGTGACTAACTATGGCTACACCTTC. This chain joins TRBV29-1 and TRBJ1-2; D gene unclear. The V gene lost 4 bases and the J gene lost 0 bases, with 9 bases spanning the gap. The CDR3 spans 13 residues. Germline assignment: CDR1 SQVTM and CDR2 ANQGSEA. The entire variable domain, with the rest obtained from reference TRBV29-1 and TRBJ1-2, is as follows: SAVISQKPSRDICQRGTSLTIQCQVDSQVTMMFWYRQQPGQSLTLIATANQGSEATYESGFVIDKFPISRPNLTFSTLTVSNMSPEDSSIYLCSVVAVTNYGYTFGSGTRLTVV.

The V call is TRBV7-6, the J call TRBJ2-2; 11 nucleotides align to TRBD2. CDR1 is SGHVS and CDR2 is FNYEAQ in the germline V gene. Unmatched junction bases numbered 2, after V lost 3 bases and J lost 2 bases. The CDR3 has 16 amino acids. The CDR3 loop is CASSLTSGENTGELFF. CDR3 DNA: TGTGCCAGCAGCTTGACTAGCGGGGAAAACACCGGGGAGCTGTTTTTT.

This chain joins TRBV6-6 and TRBJ2-2, with D possibly being TRBD2 (6 bases). Trimming stripped 6 bases from V and 2 bases from J, with 13 bases between. The CDR3 sequence is 15 residues long. In germline, CDR1 is MNHNY, CDR2 SVGAGI (reference sequence). The CDR3 DNA reads TGTGCCAGCAGCACCGGGACTTCAAACACCGGGGAGCTGTTTTTT. It encodes CASSTGTSNTGELFF.

For this clone: The junction does not match germline at one end; this may be a read error. The chain links TRBV6-5 to TRBJ1-4; a possible D gene is TRBD1 (6 bases). This CDR3 contains 13 residues. CDR1 is MNHEY, CDR2 SVGAGI, per germline. CDR3 in DNA: TGTGTCAGCAGTTACTCCAGGGGTGAAAAACTGTTTTTT. It is translated as CVSSYSRGEKLFF.

This clone showed up just a few times. The chain couples TRBV5-1 to TRBJ2-2, with TRBD2 as a possible D gene (6 bases). Trimming removed 3 bases at V and 4 bases at J, with 16 bases between. This CDR3 contains 16 residues. Germline V CDR1 and CDR2: SGHRS, YFSETQ. The CDR3 coding sequence is TGCGCCAGCAGCTACGGGACTCAGGGAGGCACCGGGGAGCTGTTTTTT. Amino acids: CASSYGTQGGTGELFF.

The CDR3 is CASGPNTDTQYF. The CDR3 bases are TGTGCCAGCGGCCCCAACACAGATACGCAGTATTTT. This rearrangement joins TRBV27 to TRBJ2-3; D gene unclear. This CDR3 region has 12 residues. Between the trimmed V and J ends, which lost 8 bases and 2 bases, there was a span of 8 bases. Germline V CDR1 and CDR2: MNHEY, SMNVEV (reference sequence).